The 15 T cell receptor beta chains given below trace back to one sample, sequenced in a study of blood T cells in healthy people across ages. A sample-barcoded 5' primer and a J-beta primer mix were used in a second PCR of roughly 6 to 12 cycles. TCRdb ran MiXCR on the 5' RACE reads and lists one entry per CDR3 protein. Of about a million distinct CDR3 sequences listed, roughly 48% were seen once; the top ten hold 10% to 15%. Sequenced: blood. The source of these receptors is a man aged 25 to 40 in good health.

This clonotype appeared many times. A junction end diverges from the germline sequence, so it may reflect a read error. The genes are TRBV27 and TRBJ2-7; D may correspond to TRBD1 or TRBD2 (5 bases each). Germline values: CDR1 MNHEY, CDR2 SMNVEV (reference sequence). CDR3 length: 13 residues. CDR3 coding DNA: TGTGCCAGCAGTGTATCCGAGGGGCACGAGCAGTACTTC. Its protein product is CASSVSEGHEQYF.

The chain recombines TRBV20-1 with TRBJ1-2; TRBD1 agrees at 12 bases. After removal of 5 bases from V and 2 bases from J, the junction contained 12 bases not matched to a gene. This CDR3 is 17 amino acids long. CDR1 and CDR2 (germline): DFQATT, SNEGSKA (reference sequence). In nucleotides, the CDR3 is TGCAGTGCTGTCGCCCCGGGACAGGGGGCCTCGAACTATGGCTACACCTTC. It encodes CSAVAPGQGASNYGYTF.

V and J are TRBV6-5 and TRBJ2-7, with D uncertain. The germline V and J ends were trimmed by 5 bases and 3 bases, with 14 bases remaining between them. CDR3 length equals 14 residues. Germline V CDR1 and CDR2: MNHEY, SVGAGI. CDR3 residues: CASSPQAELYEQYF. CDR3 nucleotides: TGTGCCAGCAGTCCCCAAGCAGAACTCTACGAGCAGTACTTC.

The CDR3 nucleotides are TGCGCCAGCAGCTGGGGACTAGATACAGATACGCAGTATTTT. Residues: CASSWGLDTDTQYF. The V call is TRBV5-1, the J call TRBJ2-3, with 8 bases that match TRBD2. Trimming cost V 3 bases and J 3 bases; bases outside gene matches: 3. Per the germline V gene, CDR1 is SGHRS and CDR2 is YFSETQ. The CDR3 sequence is 14 residues long. Full variable domain (remainder filled in from reference TRBV5-1 and TRBJ2-3): KAGVTQTPRYLIKTRGQQVTLSCSPISGHRSVSWYQQTPGQGLQFLFEYFSETQRNKGNFPGRFSGRQFSNSRSEMNVSTLELGDSALYLCASSWGLDTDTQYFGPGTRLTVL.

The V and J genes are TRBV10-3 and TRBJ2-7; TRBD1 agrees at 8 bases. The CDR3 spans 13 residues. The junction had 9 bases not matched to a gene; V was cut back by 11 bases and J by 3 bases. Looked up from germline, CDR1 is ENHRY and CDR2 is SYGVKD. Here the CDR3 DNA reads TGTGCCGCCCGCCCCGGACAGGGCTACGAGCAGTACTTC. The encoded protein is CAARPGQGYEQYF.

The rearrangement uses TRBV7-2 and TRBJ1-2; 7 nucleotides match TRBD1. CDR1 is SGHTA and CDR2 is FQGNSA in the germline V gene. The CDR3 length is 15 residues. Trimming cost V 1 base and J 3 bases; bases outside gene matches: 5. Here the CDR3 reads CASSLDGQEDYGYTF. In DNA, the CDR3 is TGTGCCAGCAGCTTAGACGGACAGGAAGACTATGGCTACACCTTC.

In its sample, this clonotype was seen many times. J is TRBJ2-5 and V is TRBV7-9; D remains unclear. CDR3 length: 15 amino acids. Trimming removed 2 bases from V and 2 bases from J, with 12 bases in between. From germline, CDR1 is SEHNR and CDR2 FQNEAQ (reference sequence). The DNA of the CDR3 is TGTGCCAGCAGCTTACGACTCGATTTTCAAGAGACCCAGTACTTC. Translating it yields CASSLRLDFQETQYF. Full variable domain (outside the CDR3, taken from reference TRBV7-9 and TRBJ2-5): DTGVSQNPRHKITKRGQNVTFRCDPISEHNRLYWYRQTLGQGPEFLTYFQNEAQLEKSRLLSDRFSAERPKGSFSTLEIQRTEQGDSAMYLCASSLRLDFQETQYFGPGTRLLVL.

This clonotype was detected a few times. The chain is built from TRBV5-1 and TRBJ2-3; D may be TRBD1 or TRBD2 (5 bases each). V lost 0 bases to trimming and J lost 2 bases, with 13 bases between them. Per the germline V gene, CDR1 is SGHRS and CDR2 is YFSETQ. The CDR3 is 16 residues long. The CDR3 DNA is TGCGCCAGCAGCTTGGCCCAGGGACCGGTCACAGATACGCAGTATTTT. Its translation: CASSLAQGPVTDTQYF.

The sample holds a few counts of this clonotype. CDR3 nucleotide sequence: TGCGCCAGCCGCCTTTGGGGCGGGGACACAGATACGCAGTATTTT. Translated: CASRLWGGDTDTQYF. The chain employs TRBV5-1 and TRBJ2-3, with D possibly matching TRBD2 (6 bases). V lost 7 bases and J lost 2, with 17 bases in between. Germline assignment: CDR1 SGHRS and CDR2 YFSETQ. The CDR3 is 15 amino acids.

This clonotype was counted ten times or more. This chain uses TRBV3-1 with TRBJ1-4; TRBD1 agrees at 7 bases. After removal of 4 bases from V and 8 bases from J, the junction contained 13 bases not matched to a gene. The CDR3 runs to 16 residues. From germline, CDR1 is LGHDT and CDR2 YNNKEL (reference sequence). CDR3 bases: TGTGCCAGCAGCCCCAGCGACAGGGAAGTGGGCGAAAAACTGTTTTTT. Amino acid sequence: CASSPSDREVGEKLFF.

This clonotype came up a few times. The V gene is TRBV28, the J gene TRBJ2-1; D ambiguous. The J call may be wrong; the DNA end is better matched by TRBJ2-7. CDR1 and CDR2 from the germline V gene are MDHEN and SYDVKM. The CDR3 has 14 residues. CDR3 DNA: TGTGCCAGCAGTCCTGGGTTGGGGTACAATGAGCAGTACTTC. It specifies CASSPGLGYNEQYF.

V gene TRBV9 combines with J gene TRBJ2-7; a weak D match, TRBD2 (7 bases). Germline values: CDR1 SGDLS, CDR2 YYNGEE. Trimming left V 0 bases short and J 0 bases short, with 16 bases between. This CDR3 has 17 residues. The DNA of the CDR3 is TGTGCCAGCAGCGTAGAAGGGGGGAGGGCGTACTCCTACGAGCAGTACTTC. This gives the protein CASSVEGGRAYSYEQYF.

The V call is TRBV5-1, the J call TRBJ2-2; 8 nucleotides agree with TRBD1. This CDR3 spans 14 amino acids. V trimming: 8 bases; J trimming: 3 bases; junction bases outside the gene matches: 6. Germline-derived CDR1 and CDR2 are SGHRS and YFSETQ. The CDR3 protein is CASGQGEYTGELFF. CDR3 DNA: TGCGCCAGTGGACAGGGCGAGTACACCGGGGAGCTGTTTTTT.

The chain combines TRBV7-3 with TRBJ1-6; unclear D gene. The V and J ends lost 1 base and 0 bases respectively, with 7 bases between them. The germline V gene has CDR1 SGHTA and CDR2 FQGTGA. The CDR3 extends over 16 amino acids. CDR3 sequence: CASSLMASSYNSPLHF. CDR3 nucleotide sequence: TGTGCCAGCAGCTTAATGGCTAGCTCCTATAATTCACCCCTCCACTTT.

This clonotype was found a few times. The rearrangement links TRBV10-3 to TRBJ2-1, with 9 nucleotides matching TRBD2. Germline lookup yields CDR1 ENHRY and CDR2 SYGVKD. CDR3 length equals 16 residues. After removal of 6 bases from V and 10 bases from J, the junction contained 16 bases not matched to a gene. CDR3 sequence (DNA): TGTGCCATCAGCGAACTAGATAGCGGGGGAGGTTTGGAGCAGTTCTTC. Amino acids: CAISELDSGGGLEQFF.